Each of the 14 T cell receptor beta chains below was sequenced from the same sample in a study of T cells and Merkel cell carcinoma outcomes. The protocol was immunoSEQ multiplex PCR, while the TCRdb copy is restricted to in-frame clones and leaves out a portion. The sample contains fewer than 20,000 clones, approximately 80% of which appear only once. What was sequenced was tumor tissue from Merkel cell carcinoma. Source of these receptors: a human donor with Merkel cell carcinoma.

The sample holds one count of this clone. The chain recombines TRBV5-1 with TRBJ1-1; 7 bases line up with TRBD1. Germline CDR1 reads SGHRS; CDR2 reads YFSETQ. The J segment lost 3 bases and the V segment lost 3 bases, leaving 5 bases of the junction unmatched. The length of the CDR3 is 14 residues. The CDR3 region is CASSSGQTDTEAFF. As DNA, the CDR3 is TGCGCCAGCAGCTCGGGACAGACCGACACTGAAGCTTTCTTT.

The V call is TRBV11-2, the J call TRBJ1-3; D may be TRBD1 (5 bases). CDR1 is SGHAT and CDR2 is FQNNGV in the germline V gene. The CDR3 consists of 14 residues. Trimming removed 1 base at V and 7 bases at J, with 11 bases between. CDR3 loop: CASSLVTAPNTIYF. In DNA form, the CDR3 reads TGTGCCAGCAGCTTAGTGACAGCCCCGAACACCATATATTTT.

V and J are TRBV28 and TRBJ1-2, with 9 positions matching TRBD1. CDR3 length equals 15 residues. CDR1 and CDR2 (germline): MDHEN, SYDVKM. V lost 5 bases and J lost 4; bases outside the gene matches: 8. This CDR3 reads CASSPEQGAVYGYTF. In DNA, the CDR3 is TGTGCCAGCAGTCCAGAACAGGGGGCTGTCTATGGCTACACCTTC.

Regarding this clone: Other DNA sequences in this specimen translate into the identical CDR3. V is TRBV10-3 and J is TRBJ2-7; D is unresolved. This CDR3 region has 15 residues. Trimming took 5 bases from V and 0 from J, leaving 14 bases between them. The germline V gene has CDR1 ENHRY and CDR2 SYGVKD. The CDR3 bases are TGTGCCATCAGTACGGACGGAACAAGCTCCTACGAGCAGTACTTC. Amino acids: CAISTDGTSSYEQYF.

V usage is TRBV9 and J usage is TRBJ1-5; maybe TRBD1 (5 bases). CDR1 SGDLS and CDR2 YYNGEE come from the germline V gene. Trimming took off 3 bases at V and 6 bases at J, with 10 bases between the two ends. The CDR3 sequence is 13 residues long. The CDR3 reads CASSGQGGQPQHF. CDR3 bases: TGTGCCAGCAGCGGCCAGGGCGGTCAGCCCCAGCATTTT.

V usage is TRBV19 and J usage is TRBJ2-7, with D maybe TRBD1 (6 bases). The CDR3 consists of 14 residues. CDR1 and CDR2 (germline): LNHDA, SQIVND (reference sequence). V was pared by 5 bases and J by 3 bases, with 14 bases between. In nucleotides, the CDR3 is TGTGCCAGTAGTCTACAGGGACAAATCTACGAGCAGTACTTC. Encoded protein: CASSLQGQIYEQYF.

J is TRBJ2-3 and V is TRBV10-3; TRBD2 agrees at 10 bases. Germline values: CDR1 ENHRY, CDR2 SYGVKD. The ends lost 5 bases at V and 4 bases at J; junction bases unmatched: 3. This CDR3 has 14 amino acids. This chain's CDR3 is CAISLAGAADTQYF. DNA of the CDR3: TGTGCCATCAGTCTAGCGGGGGCCGCAGATACGCAGTATTTT.

The chain links TRBV10-3 to TRBJ1-2, with 7 bases that match TRBD1. The CDR3 sequence is 13 residues long. Germline assignment: CDR1 ENHRY and CDR2 SYGVKD. V lost 11 bases and J lost 7; bases outside the gene matches: 13. CDR3 nucleotides: TGTGCCTCTACACCGACAGGGAACGGTGGCTACACCTTC. It yields the protein CASTPTGNGGYTF.

J is TRBJ2-1 and V is TRBV4-2; D call uncertain. Germline V lookup: CDR1 LGHNA, CDR2 YNFKEQ. V gave up 1 base and J gave up 4 bases, with 8 bases separating them. The CDR3 totals 14 residues. CDR3: CASSQVADYNEQFF. CDR3 nucleotide sequence: TGTGCCAGCAGCCAAGTAGCTGATTACAATGAGCAGTTCTTC.

In this sample, this clone turned up once. The chain combines TRBV7-9 with TRBJ1-1; D is unclear. Trimming removed 0 bases at V and 1 base at J, with 3 bases between. Germline V gene data show CDR1 as SEHNR and CDR2 as FQNEAQ (reference sequence). This CDR3 has 13 residues. The DNA for the CDR3 is TGTGCCAGCAGCTTAGCCGGGAACACTGAAGCTTTCTTT. Translation: CASSLAGNTEAFF.

The J gene is TRBJ2-2, the V gene TRBV9, with a weak D call TRBD1 (5 bases). The germline V and J ends were trimmed by 2 bases and 7 bases, with 9 bases remaining between them. Germline CDR1 SGDLS, CDR2 YYNGEE. The CDR3 is 13 residues long. The CDR3 is CASSVRRGGELFF. The DNA of the CDR3 is TGTGCCAGCAGCGTTAGAAGGGGCGGGGAGCTGTTTTTT.

V gene TRBV6-6 combines with J gene TRBJ2-5, with TRBD1 matching over 7 bases. CDR1 is MNHNY and CDR2 is SVGAGI in the germline V gene (reference sequence). This CDR3 contains 16 residues. V was clipped by 0 bases and J by 3 bases; unmatched bases: 7. The CDR3 sequence is CASSYSGQRAEETQYF. Here the CDR3 DNA reads TGTGCCAGCAGTTACTCGGGACAGAGGGCGGAAGAGACCCAGTACTTC.

The chain employs TRBV2 and TRBJ2-1; D perhaps matches TRBD2 (6 bases). From germline, CDR1 is SNHLY and CDR2 FYNNEI. The CDR3 loop spans 14 amino acids. V lost 4 bases and J 15 bases, leaving 22 bases between the germline ends. The CDR3 nucleotides read TGTGCCAGCAGTGTAGGCGAGGGAGGAGGGCATTTGTTCTTC. Translating it yields CASSVGEGGGHLFF.

CDR3 in DNA: TGTGCCAGCAGTCACAGGGGTTGGGCCTACGAGCAGTACTTC. Translated: CASSHRGWAYEQYF. The chain joins TRBV27 to TRBJ2-7, with 7 nucleotides matching TRBD1. V lost 5 bases to trimming and J lost 2 bases; unmatched junction nucleotides: 6. The CDR3 has 14 residues. Germline V gene lookup returns CDR1 MNHEY and CDR2 SMNVEV (reference sequence).